One sample yielded the 20 T cell receptor beta chains listed below, sequenced in a study of blood T cell repertoires in COVID-19. Generated by immunoSEQ multiplex PCR, the TCRdb table keeps only in-frame clones and is missing some. This table holds around 450,000 clones, around 87% found once. The specimen sequenced was PBMCs or T cells enriched from blood (not recorded which). These receptors were taken from a woman aged 18-29 years who had recovered from COVID-19.

The gene calls are TRBV18 and TRBJ2-3, with unresolved D. V was cut by 2 bases and J by 4 bases, with 10 bases left in between. Germline CDR1 KGHSH, CDR2 LQKENI. The CDR3 is 14 residues long. CDR3 in DNA: TGTGCCAGCTCACCATCTCAGGCCCCAGATACGCAGTATTTT. This sequence encodes CASSPSQAPDTQYF.

The chain employs TRBV6-5 and TRBJ2-1, with 8 bases fitting TRBD2. The CDR3 consists of 14 residues. The J segment lost 7 bases and the V segment lost 7 bases, leaving 9 bases of the junction unmatched. Germline V gene lookup returns CDR1 MNHEY and CDR2 SVGAGI. CDR3 sequence reads: CASKGSGVLNEQFF. DNA of the CDR3: TGTGCCAGCAAGGGTAGCGGGGTTTTAAATGAGCAGTTCTTC.

The V gene is TRBV29-1, the J gene TRBJ2-2, with D hard to call. This CDR3 spans 12 amino acids. Germline V gene sequence: CDR1 SQVTM, CDR2 ANQGSEA. The CDR3 sequence: CTIGRPTGELFF. CDR3 coding DNA: TGCACCATTGGCAGGCCCACCGGGGAGCTGTTTTTT.

In DNA, the CDR3 is TGTGCCAGCAGCCTATCTCGTAACCTCGAGCAGTACTTC. It is translated as CASSLSRNLEQYF. This chain uses TRBV11-2 with TRBJ2-7; D unresolved. The CDR3 spans 13 residues. The germline V gene encodes CDR1 SGHAT and CDR2 FQNNGV. V was cut by 5 bases and J by 6 bases, with 14 bases left in between.

This sequence joins TRBV12-3 or TRBV12-4 and TRBJ2-7; 7 bases match TRBD1. V lost 6 bases, J lost 4 bases, and 3 bases stayed unmatched. This CDR3 is built from 12 residues. The CDR3 region is CASSRDRYEQYF. For the CDR3, the DNA is TGTGCCAGCAGCCGGGACAGATACGAGCAGTACTTC.

The chain combines TRBV12-5 with TRBJ2-1; 9 nucleotides align to TRBD2. Germline V CDR1 and CDR2: LGHNT, FRNRAP. V lost 1 base, J lost 4 bases, and 5 bases stayed unmatched. The CDR3 is made up of 16 amino acids. In nucleotides, the CDR3 is TGTGCTAGTGGTTTGGGGCTAGCGGGGCCTTACAATGAGCAGTTCTTC. Its translation is CASGLGLAGPYNEQFF.

This chain joins TRBV7-2 and TRBJ1-5; TRBD1 agrees at 9 bases. Germline CDR1 SGHTA, CDR2 FQGNSA. The junction had 7 bases not matched to a gene; V was cut back by 2 bases and J by 2 bases. The CDR3 contains 17 residues. CDR3 in DNA: TGTGCCAGCAGCTTAAGGGACAGGGAAGTAGGCAATCAGCCCCAGCATTTT. This encodes CASSLRDREVGNQPQHF.

This clone was seen a single time. This sequence joins TRBV5-1 and TRBJ2-2; 12 bases line up with TRBD2. CDR1 and CDR2 (germline): SGHRS, YFSETQ. V was pared by 1 base and J by 3 bases, with 7 bases of the junction left unmatched. The CDR3 runs 18 residues. CDR3 sequence (DNA): TGCGCCAGCAGCTTGAACCTAGCGGGGGGGCTGGACACCGGGGAGCTGTTTTTT. Residues: CASSLNLAGGLDTGELFF.

The J gene is TRBJ2-3, the V gene TRBV5-1, with 9 bases lining up with TRBD2. Germline values: CDR1 SGHRS, CDR2 YFSETQ. V lost 0 bases, J lost 5 bases, and 7 bases stayed unmatched. This CDR3 has 16 amino acids. The CDR3 here is CASSLEGGGAQDTQYF. CDR3 DNA sequence: TGCGCCAGCAGCTTGGAAGGCGGGGGGGCGCAAGATACGCAGTATTTT.

J is TRBJ1-2 and V is TRBV5-8; 8 nucleotides agree with TRBD1. CDR3 length: 16 amino acids. J gave up 2 bases and V 4 bases, and 10 bases lay outside the gene matches. Germline assignment: CDR1 SGHTS and CDR2 YDEGEE. The CDR3 sequence: CASSAGQGLENYGYTF. The CDR3 DNA sequence: TGTGCCAGCAGCGCAGGACAGGGACTTGAGAACTATGGCTACACCTTC.

CDR3 region: CASSPTGVGQPQHF. As DNA, the CDR3 is TGTGCCAGCAGTCCAACAGGGGTGGGTCAGCCCCAGCATTTT. The rearrangement joins TRBV6-5 to TRBJ1-5; 7 nucleotides match TRBD1. With 5 bases clipped from V and 6 bases from J, the junction kept 7 bases outside the gene matches. This CDR3 contains 14 residues. The V gene's germline CDR1 is MNHEY and CDR2 SVGAGI.

This chain links TRBV27 with TRBJ2-3, with a weak D call TRBD2 (5 bases). This CDR3 region has 15 residues. The germline V gene has CDR1 MNHEY and CDR2 SMNVEV (reference sequence). Trimming removed 4 bases from V and 1 base from J, with 12 bases in between. CDR3 sequence (DNA): TGTGCCAGCAGTTCCCACGGGAACGGCACAGATACGCAGTATTTT. Translating it yields CASSSHGNGTDTQYF.

The chain couples TRBV16 to TRBJ1-6; no clear D gene. The length of the CDR3 is 17 residues. V lost 2 bases and J 8 bases, leaving 19 bases between the germline ends. CDR1 is KGHSY and CDR2 is FQNENV in the germline V gene. Here the CDR3 DNA reads TGTGCCAGCAGCCAACCCTTCGGGCCACTGGAGGATTCACCCCTCCACTTT. Encoded protein: CASSQPFGPLEDSPLHF.

The chain links TRBV3-1 (or the pseudogene TRBV3-2) to TRBJ1-2, with D possibly matching TRBD1 (6 bases). The CDR3 is 13 amino acids. Deletions cut 6 bases from V and 4 bases from J, with 12 bases between. The V gene's germline CDR1 is LGHDT and CDR2 YNNKEL (reference sequence). As DNA, the CDR3 is TGTGCCAGCAGTCCCACAGGGCTCTATGGCTACACCTTC. This sequence encodes CASSPTGLYGYTF.

This clone has a single count. V gene TRBV6-5 combines with J gene TRBJ1-6; D uncertain. There are 14 residues in the CDR3. V lost 2 bases to trimming and J lost 14 bases, with 16 bases between them. The germline CDR1 and CDR2 sequences are MNHEY and SVGAGI. CDR3 nucleotides: TGTGCCAGCAGTTACGCGGCCCCCCCGACGGCCCTCCACTTT. Translation gives CASSYAAPPTALHF.

This CDR3 reads CASTSTGSTDTQYF. The CDR3 coding sequence is TGTGCCAGCACCTCAACGGGGAGCACAGATACGCAGTATTTT. The genes are TRBV2 and TRBJ2-3; TRBD2 might be the D (5 bases). The CDR3 length is 14 residues. Deletions cut 7 bases from V and 0 bases from J, with 11 bases between. The germline CDR1 and CDR2 sequences are SNHLY and FYNNEI.

V gene TRBV5-1 combines with J gene TRBJ2-7; D unresolved. The germline gives CDR1 SGHRS, CDR2 YFSETQ. The CDR3 contains 12 residues. V was pared by 4 bases and J by 6 bases, with 11 bases between. Here the CDR3 DNA reads TGCGCCAGCAGCGGTTACTCGGGCGAGCAGTACTTC. It is translated as CASSGYSGEQYF.

The rearrangement links TRBV24-1 to TRBJ2-5; D is perhaps TRBD1 (6 bases). The CDR3 totals 17 residues. Trimming shortened V by 2 bases and J by 1 base, and 16 bases separated the two germline ends. Germline V gives CDR1 KGHDR, CDR2 SFDVKD. CDR3 nucleotide sequence: TGTGCCACCAGTGATTACGGACAGAGCGCACGCCAAGAGACCCAGTACTTC. This codes for CATSDYGQSARQETQYF.

The genes are TRBV9 and TRBJ2-3; D gene uncertain. In germline, CDR1 is SGDLS, CDR2 YYNGEE. CDR3 length: 17 residues. Trimming took 1 base from V and 0 from J, leaving 15 bases between them. DNA of the CDR3: TGTGCCAGCAGCGTATACGGCGGATCCTTAAGCACAGATACGCAGTATTTT. Protein sequence: CASSVYGGSLSTDTQYF.

The genes are TRBV28 and TRBJ1-6, with D uncertain. Trimming cost V 4 bases and J 4 bases, with 14 bases left between them. Germline CDR1 reads MDHEN; CDR2 reads SYDVKM. The CDR3 has 16 residues. In nucleotides, the CDR3 is TGTGCCAGCAGTTCCTCTGACACCCAGTATAATTCACCCCTCCACTTT. Encoded protein: CASSSSDTQYNSPLHF.